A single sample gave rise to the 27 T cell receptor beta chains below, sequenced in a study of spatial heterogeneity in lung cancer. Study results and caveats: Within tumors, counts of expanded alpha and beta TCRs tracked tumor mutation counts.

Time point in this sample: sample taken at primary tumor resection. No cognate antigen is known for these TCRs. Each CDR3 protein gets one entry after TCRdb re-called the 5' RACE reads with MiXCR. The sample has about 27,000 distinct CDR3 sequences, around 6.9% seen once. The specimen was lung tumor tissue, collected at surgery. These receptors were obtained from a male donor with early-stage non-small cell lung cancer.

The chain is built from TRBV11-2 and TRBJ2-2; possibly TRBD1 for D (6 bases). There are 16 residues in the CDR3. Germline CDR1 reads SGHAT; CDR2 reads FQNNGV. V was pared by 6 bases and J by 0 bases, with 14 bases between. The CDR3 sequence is CASSLRAGANTGELFF. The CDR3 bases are TGTGCCAGCAGTCTACGGGCAGGGGCGAACACCGGGGAGCTGTTTTTT.

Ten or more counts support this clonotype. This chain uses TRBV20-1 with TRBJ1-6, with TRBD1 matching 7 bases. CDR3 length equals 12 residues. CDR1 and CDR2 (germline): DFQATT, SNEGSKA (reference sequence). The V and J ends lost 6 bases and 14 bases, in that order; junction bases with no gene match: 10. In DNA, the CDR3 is TGCAGTGCAACAGGGGCTCGGCCGTCCCTCCACTTT. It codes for CSATGARPSLHF.

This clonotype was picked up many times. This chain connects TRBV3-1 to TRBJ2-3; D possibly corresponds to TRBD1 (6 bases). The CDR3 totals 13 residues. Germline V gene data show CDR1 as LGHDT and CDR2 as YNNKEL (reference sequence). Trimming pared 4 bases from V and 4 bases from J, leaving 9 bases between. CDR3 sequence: CASSPGVADTQYF. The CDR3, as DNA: TGTGCCAGCAGCCCAGGGGTGGCAGATACGCAGTATTTT.

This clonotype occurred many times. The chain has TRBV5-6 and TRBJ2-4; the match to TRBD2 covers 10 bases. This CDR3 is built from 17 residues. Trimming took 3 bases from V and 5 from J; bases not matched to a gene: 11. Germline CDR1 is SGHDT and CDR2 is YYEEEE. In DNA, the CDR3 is TGTGCCAGCAGCTCCACCATTACTAGCGGGGTCCAAAACATTCAGTACTTC. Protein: CASSSTITSGVQNIQYF. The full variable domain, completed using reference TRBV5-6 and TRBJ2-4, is DAGVTQSPTHLIKTRGQQVTLRCSPKSGHDTVSWYQQALGQGPQFIFQYYEEEERQRGNFPDRFSGHQFPNYSSELNVNALLLGDSALYLCASSSTITSGVQNIQYFGAGTRLSVL.

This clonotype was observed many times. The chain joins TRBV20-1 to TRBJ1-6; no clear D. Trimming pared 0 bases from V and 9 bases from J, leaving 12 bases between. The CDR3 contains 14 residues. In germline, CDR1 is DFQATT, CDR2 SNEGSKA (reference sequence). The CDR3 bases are TGCAGTGCTAGAGAACGGGTTTCAGGTTCACCCCTCCACTTT. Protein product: CSARERVSGSPLHF.

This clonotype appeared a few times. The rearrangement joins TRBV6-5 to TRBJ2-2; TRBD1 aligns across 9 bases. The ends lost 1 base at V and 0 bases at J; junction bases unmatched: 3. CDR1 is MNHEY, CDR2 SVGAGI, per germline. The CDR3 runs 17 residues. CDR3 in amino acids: CASSYLWTGANTGELFF. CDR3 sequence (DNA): TGTGCCAGCAGTTACTTGTGGACAGGGGCGAACACCGGGGAGCTGTTTTTT.

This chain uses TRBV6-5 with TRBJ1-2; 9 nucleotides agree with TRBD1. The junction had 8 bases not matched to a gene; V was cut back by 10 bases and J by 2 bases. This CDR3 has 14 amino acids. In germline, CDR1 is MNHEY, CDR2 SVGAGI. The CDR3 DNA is TGTGCCAACAGCTGGGACAGGGTGAACTATGGCTACACCTTC. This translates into CANSWDRVNYGYTF.

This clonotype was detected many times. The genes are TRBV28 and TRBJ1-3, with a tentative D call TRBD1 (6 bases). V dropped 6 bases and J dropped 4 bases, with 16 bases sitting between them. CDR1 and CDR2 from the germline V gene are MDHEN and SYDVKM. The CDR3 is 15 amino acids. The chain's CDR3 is CASRSPGTKGNTIYF. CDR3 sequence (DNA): TGTGCCAGCAGGTCCCCCGGGACAAAAGGAAACACCATATATTTT.

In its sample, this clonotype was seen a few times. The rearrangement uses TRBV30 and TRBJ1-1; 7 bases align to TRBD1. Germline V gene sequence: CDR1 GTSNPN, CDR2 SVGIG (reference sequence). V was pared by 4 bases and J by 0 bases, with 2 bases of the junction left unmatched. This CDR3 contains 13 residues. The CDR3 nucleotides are TGTGCCTGGAACGGACAGGTGAACACTGAAGCTTTCTTT. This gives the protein CAWNGQVNTEAFF.

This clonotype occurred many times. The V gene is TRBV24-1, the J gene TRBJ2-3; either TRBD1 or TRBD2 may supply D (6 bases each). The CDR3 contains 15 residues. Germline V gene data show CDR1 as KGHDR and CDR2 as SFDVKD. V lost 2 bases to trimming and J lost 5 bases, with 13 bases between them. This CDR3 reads CATSDSRGLQDTQYF. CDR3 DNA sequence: TGTGCCACCAGTGATTCACGGGGGCTCCAAGATACGCAGTATTTT.

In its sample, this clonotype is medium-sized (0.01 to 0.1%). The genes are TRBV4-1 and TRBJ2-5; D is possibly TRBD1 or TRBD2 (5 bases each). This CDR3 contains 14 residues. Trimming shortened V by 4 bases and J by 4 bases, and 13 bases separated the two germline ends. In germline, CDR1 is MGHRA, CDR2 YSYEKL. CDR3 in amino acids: CASSRPTRGETQYF. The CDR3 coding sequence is TGCGCCAGCAGCCGCCCCACTAGGGGAGAGACCCAGTACTTC.

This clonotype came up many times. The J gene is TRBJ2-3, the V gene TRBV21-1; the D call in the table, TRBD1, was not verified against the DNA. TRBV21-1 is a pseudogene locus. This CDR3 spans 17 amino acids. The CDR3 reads CASSAVGGRSCTDTQYF. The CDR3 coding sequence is TGTGCCAGCAGCGCCGTAGGGGGACGAAGCTGCACAGATACGCAGTATTTT.

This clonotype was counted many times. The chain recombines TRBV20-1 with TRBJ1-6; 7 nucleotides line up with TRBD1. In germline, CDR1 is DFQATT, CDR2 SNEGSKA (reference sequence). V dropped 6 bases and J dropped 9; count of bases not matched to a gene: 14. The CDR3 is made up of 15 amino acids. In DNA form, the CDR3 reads TGCAGTGCCAGGGCCCCTAGAGGGGGCTCTTCACCCCTCCACTTT. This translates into CSARAPRGGSSPLHF.

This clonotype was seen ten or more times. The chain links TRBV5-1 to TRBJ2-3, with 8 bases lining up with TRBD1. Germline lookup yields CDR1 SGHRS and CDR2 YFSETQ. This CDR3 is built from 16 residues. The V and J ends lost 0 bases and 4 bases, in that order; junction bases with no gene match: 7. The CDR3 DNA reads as TGCGCCAGCAGCTTGGATGCAGGGGGCTCAGCAGATACGCAGTATTTT. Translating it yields CASSLDAGGSADTQYF.

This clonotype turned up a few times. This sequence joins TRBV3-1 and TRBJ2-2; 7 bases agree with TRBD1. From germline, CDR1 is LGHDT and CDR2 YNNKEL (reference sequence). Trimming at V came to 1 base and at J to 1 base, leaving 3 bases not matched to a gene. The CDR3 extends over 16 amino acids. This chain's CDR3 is CASSQGWTGNTGELFF. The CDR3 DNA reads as TGTGCCAGCAGCCAAGGATGGACAGGGAACACCGGGGAGCTGTTTTTT.

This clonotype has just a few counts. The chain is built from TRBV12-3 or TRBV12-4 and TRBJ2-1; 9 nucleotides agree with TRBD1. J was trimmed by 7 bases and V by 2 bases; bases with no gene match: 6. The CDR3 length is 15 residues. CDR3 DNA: TGTGCCAGCAGTTTAACAGGGGGCGCAGGTAATGAGCAGTTCTTC. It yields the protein CASSLTGGAGNEQFF.

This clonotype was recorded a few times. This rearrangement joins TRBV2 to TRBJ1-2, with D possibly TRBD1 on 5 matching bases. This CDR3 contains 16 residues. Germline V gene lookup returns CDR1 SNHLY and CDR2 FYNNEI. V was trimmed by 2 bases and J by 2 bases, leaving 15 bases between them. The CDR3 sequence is CASSELQEGRNYGYTF. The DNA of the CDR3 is TGTGCCAGCAGTGAACTGCAGGAGGGGCGGAACTATGGCTACACCTTC.

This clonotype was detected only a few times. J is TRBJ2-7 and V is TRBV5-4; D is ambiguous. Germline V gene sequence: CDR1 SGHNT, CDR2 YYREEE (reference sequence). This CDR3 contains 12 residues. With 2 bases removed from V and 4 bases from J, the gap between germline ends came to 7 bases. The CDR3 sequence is CASSLETYEQYF. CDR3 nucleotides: TGTGCCAGCAGCTTAGAGACTTACGAGCAGTACTTC.

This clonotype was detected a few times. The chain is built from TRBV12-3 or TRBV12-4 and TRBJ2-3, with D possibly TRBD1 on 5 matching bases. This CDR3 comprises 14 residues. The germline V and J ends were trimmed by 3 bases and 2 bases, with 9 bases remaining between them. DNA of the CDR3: TGTGCCAGCAGTTTTGCAGGGCCCACAGATACGCAGTATTTT. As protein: CASSFAGPTDTQYF.

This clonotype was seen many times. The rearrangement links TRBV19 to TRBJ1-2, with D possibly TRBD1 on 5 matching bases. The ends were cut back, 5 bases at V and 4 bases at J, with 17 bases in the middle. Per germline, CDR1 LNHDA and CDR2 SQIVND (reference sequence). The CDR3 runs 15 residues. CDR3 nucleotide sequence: TGTGCCAGTAGTCGCCGTTCAGGGTTGGGCTATGGCTACACCTTC. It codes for CASSRRSGLGYGYTF.

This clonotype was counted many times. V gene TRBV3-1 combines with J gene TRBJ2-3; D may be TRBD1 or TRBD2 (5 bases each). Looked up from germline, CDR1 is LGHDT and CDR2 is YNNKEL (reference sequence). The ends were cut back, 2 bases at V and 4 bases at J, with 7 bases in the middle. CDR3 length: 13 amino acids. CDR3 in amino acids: CASSQRGSDTQYF. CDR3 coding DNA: TGTGCCAGCAGCCAACGGGGCTCAGATACGCAGTATTTT.

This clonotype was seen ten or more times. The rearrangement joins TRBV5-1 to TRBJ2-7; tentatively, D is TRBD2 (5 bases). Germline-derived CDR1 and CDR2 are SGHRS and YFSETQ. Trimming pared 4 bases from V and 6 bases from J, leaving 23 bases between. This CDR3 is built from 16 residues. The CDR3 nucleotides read TGCGCCAGCAGCCCCATTCCGAGCGGCCTATCTCGCGAGCAGTACTTC. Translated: CASSPIPSGLSREQYF.

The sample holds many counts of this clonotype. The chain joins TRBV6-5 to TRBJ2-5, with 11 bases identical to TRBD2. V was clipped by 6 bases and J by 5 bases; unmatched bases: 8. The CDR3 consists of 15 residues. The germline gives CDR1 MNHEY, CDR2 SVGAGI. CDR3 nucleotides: TGTGCCAGCAGCCGCGGGACTAGCGGATGGGAGACCCAGTACTTC. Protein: CASSRGTSGWETQYF.

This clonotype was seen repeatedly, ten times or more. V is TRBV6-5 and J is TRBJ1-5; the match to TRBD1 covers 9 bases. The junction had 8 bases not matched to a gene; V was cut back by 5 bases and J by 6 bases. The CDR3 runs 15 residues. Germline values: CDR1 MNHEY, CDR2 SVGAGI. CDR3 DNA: TGTGCCAGCAGTCCCTATACAGGGGGCGGTCAGCCCCAGCATTTT. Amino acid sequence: CASSPYTGGGQPQHF.

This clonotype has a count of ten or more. CDR3 bases: TGTGCCAGCAGCAAAGAGAAGGGGACTTGTAGTTGGGGGGAGACCCAGTACTTC. It yields the protein CASSKEKGTCSWGETQYF. The gene calls are TRBV21-1 and TRBJ2-5; the table's TRBD2 call for D was not verified on the DNA. TRBV21-1 is termed a pseudogene. This CDR3 comprises 18 residues.

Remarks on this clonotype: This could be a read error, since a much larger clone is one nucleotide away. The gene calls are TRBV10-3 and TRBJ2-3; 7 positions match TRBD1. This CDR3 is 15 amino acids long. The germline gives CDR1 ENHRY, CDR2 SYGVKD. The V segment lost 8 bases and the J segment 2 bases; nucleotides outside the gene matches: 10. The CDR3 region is CAIGNGQAPTDTQYF. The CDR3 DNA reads TGTGCCATCGGGAATGGACAGGCCCCCACAGATACGCAGTATTTT.

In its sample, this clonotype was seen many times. The CDR3 spells CAIRAGPQETQYF. CDR3 DNA sequence: TGTGCCATCAGAGCGGGTCCACAAGAGACCCAGTACTTC. The V gene is TRBV10-3, the J gene TRBJ2-5; possibly TRBD2 for D (6 bases). Germline CDR1 and CDR2: ENHRY and SYGVKD. The length of the CDR3 is 13 residues. V was trimmed by 6 bases and J by 2 bases, leaving 10 bases between them.